This entry concerns a single T cell receptor (beta chain). The germline CDR1 and CDR2 sequences are SGDLS and YYNGEE. This CDR3 is built from 12 residues. Trimming removed 6 bases at V and 6 bases at J, with 13 bases between. The data belong to a study of T cell changes during pregnancy in multiple sclerosis. Only in-frame clones appear in the TCRdb table, and some are missing; sequencing was by immunoSEQ multiplex PCR. The table records approximately 89,000 clones, 94% of them present only once. The chain employs TRBV9 and TRBJ2-7; a possible D gene is TRBD1 (5 bases). This sequence originates from a female donor with multiple sclerosis, enrolled in a pregnancy study. This material consisted of peripheral blood, taken in the third trimester of pregnancy. CDR3 DNA sequence: TGTGCCAGCACGGACCAGGGCGGCGAGCAGTACTTC. This sequence encodes CASTDQGGEQYF.